This TCR beta chain was obtained from a study of shared clonotypes between healthy human individuals. Study-wide findings and caveats: It was the non-shared clonotypes that had lower generation probabilities than clonotypes shared by all four donors. A small donor pool kept down the genetic and exposure-history diversity that was represented.

V was pared by 5 bases and J by 3 bases, with 13 bases of the junction left unmatched. Per germline, CDR1 SGHAT and CDR2 FQDESV (reference sequence). The CDR3 covers 16 residues. Notes on this clone: Its target is unknown.

Clones were read by immunoSEQ multiplex PCR, and TCRdb kept only the in-frame ones, dropping some. The sample has roughly 2.2 million clones; around 92% are singletons. The V gene is TRBV11-1, the J gene TRBJ2-7, with TRBD1 matching 7 bases. The receptor's source is a man younger than 30 in good health. Some clones in this sample may be carry-over from other donors' samples. The sequencing sample was made of naive CD4+ T cells from PBMCs. Subset meaning: CD45RA+ positively selected. CDR3 sequence (DNA): TGTGCCAGCAGCCTACTCGACCGGGACAGCCTCTACGAGCAGTACTTC. It specifies CASSLLDRDSLYEQYF. The full variable domain, its missing parts supplied by reference TRBV11-1 and TRBJ2-7, is EAEVAQSPRYKITEKSQAVAFWCDPISGHATLYWYRQILGQGPELLVQFQDESVVDDSQLPKDRFSAERLKGVDSTLKIQPAELGDSAMYLCASSLLDRDSLYEQYFGPGTRLTVT.